A selection of T cell receptor beta chains follows, all from one sample in a study of cytomegalovirus exposure and HLA in healthy donors. The data were produced by immunoSEQ multiplex PCR, yet TCRdb's version contains in-frame clones alone and is incomplete. The sample table includes over 100,000 clones. The sample taken for sequencing was PBMCs. These receptors all come from a man aged 18 to 35 in good health and CMV-seronegative. Both conserved end residues are part of each CDR3. The D gene is left open where the match is weak.

J,D,V,CDR3
TRBJ1-1,-,TRBV28,CASSSSLGGGVLEAFF
TRBJ2-7,TRBD1,TRBV10-2,CASSDGTALYEQYF
TRBJ1-2,TRBD1,TRBV5-4,CASSFGQGNYGYTF
TRBJ2-2,-,TRBV23-1,CASTLAANTGELFF
-,-,TRBV11-3,CASSLEREYEQYF
TRBJ1-4,-,TRBV7-2,CASSMDTPGISEKLFF
TRBJ2-1,-,TRBV15,CATSPGRYNEQFF
TRBJ1-5,-,TRBV6-1,CASSEVSGNQPQHF
TRBJ1-4,-,TRBV7-9,CASSLVSALGATNEKLFF
TRBJ2-5,TRBD1,TRBV30,CAWSVSGQGQETQYF
TRBJ2-2,-,TRBV28,CASQFGELFF
TRBJ1-6,TRBD1,TRBV27,CASRATGAPSPLHF
TRBJ2-1,-,TRBV10-3,CAITGEGRGPSYNEQFF
TRBJ2-7,TRBD2,TRBV28,CASSLGGEEYF
TRBJ2-1,-,TRBV5-1,CASSGRVNEQFF
TRBJ1-1,-,TRBV4-1,CASSHPQGLNTEAFF
TRBJ1-1,TRBD1,TRBV11-3,CASSWTGTDNEAFF
TRBJ2-5,-,TRBV5-4,CASSKDTQETQYF
TRBJ1-3,-,TRBV7-6,CASSQDSYSGNTIYF